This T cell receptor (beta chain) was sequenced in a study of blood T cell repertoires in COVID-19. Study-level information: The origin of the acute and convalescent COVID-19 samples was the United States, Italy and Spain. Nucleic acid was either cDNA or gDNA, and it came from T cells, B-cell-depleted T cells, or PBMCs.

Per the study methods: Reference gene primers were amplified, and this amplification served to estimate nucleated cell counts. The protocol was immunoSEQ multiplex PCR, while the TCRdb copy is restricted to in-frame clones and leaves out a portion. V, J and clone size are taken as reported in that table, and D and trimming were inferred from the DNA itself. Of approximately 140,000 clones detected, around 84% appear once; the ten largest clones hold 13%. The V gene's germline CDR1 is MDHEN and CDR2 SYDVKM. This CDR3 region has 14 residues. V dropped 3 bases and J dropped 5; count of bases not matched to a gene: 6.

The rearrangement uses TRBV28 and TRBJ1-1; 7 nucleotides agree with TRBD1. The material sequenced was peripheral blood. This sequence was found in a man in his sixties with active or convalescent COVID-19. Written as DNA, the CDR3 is TGTGCCAGCAGTTTTGTAGGGGGCAGGACTGAAGCTTTCTTT. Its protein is CASSFVGGRTEAFF.